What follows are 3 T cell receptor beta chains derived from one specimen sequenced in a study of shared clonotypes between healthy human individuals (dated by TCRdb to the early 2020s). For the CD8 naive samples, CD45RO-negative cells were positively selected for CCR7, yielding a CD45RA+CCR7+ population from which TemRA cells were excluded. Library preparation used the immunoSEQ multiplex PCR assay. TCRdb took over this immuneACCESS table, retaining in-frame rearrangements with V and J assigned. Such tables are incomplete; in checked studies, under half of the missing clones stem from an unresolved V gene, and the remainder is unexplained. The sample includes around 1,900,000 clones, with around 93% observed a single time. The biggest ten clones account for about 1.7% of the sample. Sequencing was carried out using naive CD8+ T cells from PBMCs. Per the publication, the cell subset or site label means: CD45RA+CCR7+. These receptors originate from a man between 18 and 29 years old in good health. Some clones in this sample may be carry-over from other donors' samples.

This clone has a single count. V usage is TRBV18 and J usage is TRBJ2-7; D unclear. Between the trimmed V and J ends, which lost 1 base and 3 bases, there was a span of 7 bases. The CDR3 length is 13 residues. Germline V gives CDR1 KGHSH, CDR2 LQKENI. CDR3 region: CASSPQASYEQYF. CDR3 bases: TGTGCCAGCTCACCACAGGCCAGCTACGAGCAGTACTTC. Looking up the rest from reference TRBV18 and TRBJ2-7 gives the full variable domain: NAGVMQNPRHLVRRRGQEARLRCSPMKGHSHVYWYRQLPEEGLKFMVYLQKENIIDESGMPKERFSAEFPKEGPSILRIQQVVRGDSAAYFCASSPQASYEQYFGPGTRLTVT.

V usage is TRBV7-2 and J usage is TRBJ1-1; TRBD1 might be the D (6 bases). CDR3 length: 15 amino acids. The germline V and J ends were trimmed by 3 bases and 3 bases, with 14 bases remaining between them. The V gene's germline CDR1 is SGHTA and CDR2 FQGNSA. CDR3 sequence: CASSLSGGGYTEAFF. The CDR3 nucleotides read TGTGCCAGCAGCTTGTCGGGGGGCGGGTACACTGAAGCTTTCTTT.

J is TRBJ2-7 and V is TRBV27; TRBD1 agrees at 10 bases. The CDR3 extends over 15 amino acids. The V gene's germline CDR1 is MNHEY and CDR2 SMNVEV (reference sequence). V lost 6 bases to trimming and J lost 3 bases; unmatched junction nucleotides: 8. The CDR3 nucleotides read TGTGCCAGCAGACCGACAGGGGGCGCTTTCTACGAGCAGTACTTC. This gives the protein CASRPTGGAFYEQYF.